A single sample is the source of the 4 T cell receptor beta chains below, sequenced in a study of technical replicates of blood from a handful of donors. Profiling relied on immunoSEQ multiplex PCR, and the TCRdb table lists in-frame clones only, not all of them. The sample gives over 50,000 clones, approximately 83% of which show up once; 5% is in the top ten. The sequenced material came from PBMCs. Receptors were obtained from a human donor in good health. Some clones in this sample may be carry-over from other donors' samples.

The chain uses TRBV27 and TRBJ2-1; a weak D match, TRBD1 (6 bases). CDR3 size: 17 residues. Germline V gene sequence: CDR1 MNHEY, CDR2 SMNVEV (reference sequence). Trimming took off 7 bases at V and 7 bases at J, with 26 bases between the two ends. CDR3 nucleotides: TGTGCCAGCACTGTGTACAGGGCAGGTGGGCCGGAAAATGAGCAGTTCTTC. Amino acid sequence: CASTVYRAGGPENEQFF.

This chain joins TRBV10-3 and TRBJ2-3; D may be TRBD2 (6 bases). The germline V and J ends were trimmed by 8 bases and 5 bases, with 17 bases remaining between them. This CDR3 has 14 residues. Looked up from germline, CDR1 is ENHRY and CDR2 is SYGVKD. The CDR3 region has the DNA TGTGCCATCCGTCGACTAGGGGATATAGATACGCAGTATTTT. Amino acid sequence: CAIRRLGDIDTQYF.

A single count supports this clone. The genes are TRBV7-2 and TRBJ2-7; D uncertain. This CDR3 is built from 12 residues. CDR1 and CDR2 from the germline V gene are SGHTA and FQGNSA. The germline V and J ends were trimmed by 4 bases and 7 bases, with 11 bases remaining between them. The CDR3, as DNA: TGTGCCAGCAGCTCATCTACCCTAGAGCAGTACTTC. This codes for CASSSSTLEQYF.

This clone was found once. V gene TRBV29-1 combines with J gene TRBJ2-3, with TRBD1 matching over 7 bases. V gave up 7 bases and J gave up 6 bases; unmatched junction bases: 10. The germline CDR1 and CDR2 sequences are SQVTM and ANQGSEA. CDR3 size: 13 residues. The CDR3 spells CSEGRGGPDTQYF. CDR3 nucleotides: TGCAGCGAGGGGCGAGGGGGCCCCGATACGCAGTATTTT.